A single sample gave rise to the 27 T cell receptor beta chains below, sequenced in a study of blood T cell repertoires in COVID-19. TCRdb's table, derived via immunoSEQ multiplex PCR, lists solely in-frame clones and lacks some. The table shows approximately 410,000 clones, with roughly 85% occurring only once. Source material: peripheral blood. Receptors originate from a woman aged 25 to 45 with active or convalescent COVID-19.

CDR3 bases: TGTGCCAGCAGCCAAGGGACAATTTATGGCTACACCTTC. Translated, it gives CASSQGTIYGYTF. The chain carries TRBV3-1 (or the pseudogene TRBV3-2) and TRBJ1-2; a possible D gene is TRBD1 (5 bases). This CDR3 contains 13 residues. Germline V gene sequence: CDR1 LGHDT, CDR2 YNNKEL (reference sequence). Trimming took off 1 base at V and 5 bases at J, with 8 bases between the two ends.

This chain joins TRBV24-1 and TRBJ2-5; TRBD2 matches at 7 bases. The V gene end was trimmed by 6 bases and the J gene end by 4 bases; junction bases not matched to a gene: 1. CDR3 length: 12 residues. Germline V lookup: CDR1 KGHDR, CDR2 SFDVKD. This CDR3 reads CATSTGGETQYF. For the CDR3, the DNA is TGTGCCACCAGTACGGGAGGAGAGACCCAGTACTTC.

The CDR3 region is CASSHRDSEQYF. CDR3 DNA sequence: TGTGCCAGCAGCCATCGCGACTCCGAGCAGTACTTC. The rearrangement uses TRBV14 and TRBJ2-7, with D hard to call. The V end was cut by 3 bases, the J end by 6 bases, with 9 bases between. This CDR3 region has 12 residues. From germline, CDR1 is SGHDN and CDR2 FVKESK.

The rearrangement links TRBV2 to TRBJ1-6; unclear D gene. The V end was cut by 3 bases, the J end by 9 bases, with 9 bases between. The CDR3 loop spans 13 amino acids. Germline CDR1 and CDR2: SNHLY and FYNNEI. The CDR3 DNA sequence: TGTGCCAGCAGTGAGGAGTTGGGTTCACCCCTCCACTTT. It is translated as CASSEELGSPLHF.

V usage is TRBV9 and J usage is TRBJ2-5; TRBD2 aligns across 11 bases. In germline, CDR1 is SGDLS, CDR2 YYNGEE. J was trimmed by 5 bases and V by 3 bases; bases with no gene match: 12. The CDR3 has 17 amino acids. The CDR3 DNA reads TGTGCCAGCAGCGGTCTACATAGCGGGGGGGCCGTGGAGACCCAGTACTTC. This encodes CASSGLHSGGAVETQYF.

The gene calls are TRBV21-1 and TRBJ2-3; the table's D call, TRBD2, was not checked against the DNA. TRBV21-1 is designated a pseudogene. CDR3 size: 19 residues. CDR3 amino acids: CASSNLSWLAGPSTDTQYF. The CDR3 region has the DNA TGTGCCAGCAGCAATCTTTCCTGGCTAGCGGGGCCTAGCACAGATACGCAGTATTTT.

The sample holds a few counts of this clone. This chain connects TRBV12-3 or TRBV12-4 to TRBJ1-2; the D gene is possibly TRBD1 (5 bases). V dropped 6 bases and J dropped 4 bases, with 12 bases sitting between them. This CDR3 contains 13 residues. In DNA form, the CDR3 reads TGTGCCAGCAGCCCGGGGGGTTCCTATGGCTACACCTTC. This encodes CASSPGGSYGYTF.

This chain connects TRBV30 to TRBJ2-5; a possible D gene is TRBD1 (6 bases). Looked up from germline, CDR1 is GTSNPN and CDR2 is SVGIG (reference sequence). CDR3 length: 14 amino acids. V lost 1 base and J lost 4, with 13 bases in between. This CDR3 is CAWSARFRGETQYF. The CDR3 region has the DNA TGTGCCTGGAGTGCCAGGTTCAGGGGAGAGACCCAGTACTTC.

The chain carries TRBV11-2 and TRBJ2-1; tentative D call: TRBD2 (5 bases). The V gene's germline CDR1 is SGHAT and CDR2 FQNNGV. CDR3 length equals 13 residues. V lost 2 bases, J lost 10 bases, and 12 bases lay in between. The CDR3 DNA is TGTGCCAGCAGCTTAATCCCACGGGGAGAGCAGTTCTTC. This sequence encodes CASSLIPRGEQFF.

The CDR3 reads CASSSEPTRYGYTF. DNA for the CDR3: TGTGCCAGCAGCTCCGAGCCCACCCGCTATGGCTACACCTTC. The chain is built from TRBV7-9 and TRBJ1-2; D is unclear. The ends were cut back, 4 bases at V and 4 bases at J, with 13 bases in the middle. This CDR3 is 14 amino acids long. The germline V gene encodes CDR1 SEHNR and CDR2 FQNEAQ (reference sequence).

J is TRBJ2-2 and V is TRBV19, with 12 bases that match TRBD2. This CDR3 spans 16 amino acids. V trimming: 5 bases; J trimming: 1 base; junction bases outside the gene matches: 2. Germline-derived CDR1 and CDR2 are LNHDA and SQIVND (reference sequence). This CDR3 reads CASSVGLAGNTGELFF. The CDR3 bases are TGTGCCAGTAGTGTGGGACTAGCGGGGAACACCGGGGAGCTGTTTTTT.

Concerning this clone: The same CDR3 arises from other DNA sequences in this sample as well. V and J are TRBV27 and TRBJ2-1, with 7 bases lining up with TRBD2. The germline V gene encodes CDR1 MNHEY and CDR2 SMNVEV (reference sequence). The CDR3 runs to 12 residues. V trimming: 3 bases; J trimming: 10 bases; junction bases outside the gene matches: 3. CDR3 sequence reads: CASSLGGNEQFF. CDR3 sequence (DNA): TGTGCCAGCAGTTTGGGGGGGAACGAGCAGTTCTTC.

The rearrangement uses TRBV5-6 and TRBJ1-4, with unresolved D. CDR3 length equals 15 residues. Germline V gene sequence: CDR1 SGHDT, CDR2 YYEEEE. The V end was cut by 4 bases, the J end by 8 bases, with 18 bases between. In DNA, the CDR3 is TGTGCCAGCAGCCCGTACGGTGGAGCGGGCGAAAAACTGTTTTTT. This codes for CASSPYGGAGEKLFF.

The genes are TRBV15 and TRBJ2-5; D may be TRBD2 (6 bases). With 0 bases removed from V and 3 bases from J, the gap between germline ends came to 11 bases. CDR3 size: 15 residues. Germline loops: CDR1 LNHNV, CDR2 YYDKDF (reference sequence). CDR3 loop: CATSRDMGLKETQYF. Written as DNA, the CDR3 is TGTGCCACCAGCAGAGATATGGGACTCAAAGAGACCCAGTACTTC.

The table lists this clone with a count of one. This sequence joins TRBV7-2 and TRBJ2-3; 7 bases line up with TRBD2. The CDR3 consists of 15 residues. Unmatched junction bases numbered 6, after V lost 2 bases and J lost 4 bases. Germline V gives CDR1 SGHTA, CDR2 FQGNSA. CDR3: CASSLREGRADTQYF. CDR3 nucleotides: TGTGCCAGCAGCTTAAGGGAGGGCCGCGCAGATACGCAGTATTTT.

This clone was observed a single time. The chain combines TRBV6-1 with TRBJ2-4, with 7 bases lining up with TRBD1. The V gene end was trimmed by 4 bases and the J gene end by 0 bases; junction bases not matched to a gene: 6. CDR1 MNHNS and CDR2 SASEGT come from the germline V gene. The CDR3 covers 16 residues. This chain's CDR3 is CASSGPGQLAKNIQYF. In DNA form, the CDR3 reads TGTGCCAGCAGTGGGCCGGGACAGCTAGCCAAAAACATTCAGTACTTC.

The chain joins TRBV2 to TRBJ1-2; tentative D call: TRBD1 (6 bases). V lost 6 bases and J lost 3, with 14 bases in between. CDR1 and CDR2 (germline): SNHLY, FYNNEI. CDR3 length: 14 amino acids. The CDR3 protein is CASRDSTWDYGYTF. CDR3 DNA: TGTGCCAGCAGGGACAGCACATGGGACTATGGCTACACCTTC. Based on the CDR3 plus reference TRBV2 and TRBJ1-2, the full variable domain is EPEVTQTPSHQVTQMGQEVILRCVPISNHLYFYWYRQILGQKVEFLVSFYNNEISEKSEIFDDQFSVERPDGSNFTLKIRSTKLEDSAMYFCASRDSTWDYGYTFGSGTRLTVV.

This chain connects TRBV30 to TRBJ1-2; D gene unclear. Germline V lookup: CDR1 GTSNPN, CDR2 SVGIG (reference sequence). The ends were cut back, 7 bases at V and 3 bases at J, with 12 bases in the middle. The CDR3 covers 12 residues. Here the CDR3 reads CALQHDDYGYTF. DNA of the CDR3: TGTGCCTTACAGCACGACGACTATGGCTACACCTTC.

The chain uses TRBV7-8 and TRBJ2-5, with D possibly TRBD2 on 7 matching bases. Trimming left V 5 bases short and J 2 bases short, with 12 bases between. The CDR3 loop spans 14 amino acids. CDR1 SGHVS and CDR2 FQNEAQ come from the germline V gene. DNA of the CDR3: TGTGCCAGCAGCCCGCGGGGGCCACAAGAGACCCAGTACTTC. Protein product: CASSPRGPQETQYF.

The rearrangement links TRBV5-1 to TRBJ1-2; 8 nucleotides align to TRBD1. The V and J ends lost 0 bases and 0 bases, in that order; junction bases with no gene match: 4. CDR3 length equals 16 residues. The V gene's germline CDR1 is SGHRS and CDR2 YFSETQ. The chain's CDR3 is CASSLGQGASNYGYTF. CDR3 in DNA: TGCGCCAGCAGCTTGGGGCAGGGGGCTTCTAACTATGGCTACACCTTC.

The chain joins TRBV28 to TRBJ2-3; D remains ambiguous. This CDR3 is 14 amino acids long. CDR1 and CDR2 from the germline V gene are MDHEN and SYDVKM. V gave up 4 bases and J gave up 1 base, with 9 bases separating them. In DNA form, the CDR3 reads TGTGCCAGCAGTTACCAACCAGGCACAGATACGCAGTATTTT. Its protein is CASSYQPGTDTQYF.

The V and J genes are TRBV29-1 and TRBJ1-2; D ambiguous. CDR1 is SQVTM and CDR2 is ANQGSEA in the germline V gene. Trimming stripped 4 bases from V and 7 bases from J, with 13 bases between. CDR3 length: 12 amino acids. CDR3 sequence: CSVVWQEGGYTF. The CDR3 DNA sequence: TGCAGCGTTGTATGGCAGGAGGGTGGCTACACCTTC.

The V call is TRBV19, the J call TRBJ1-5; the match to TRBD1 covers 9 bases. The CDR3 sequence is 16 residues long. CDR1 is LNHDA, CDR2 SQIVND, per germline (reference sequence). J gave up 2 bases and V 11 bases, and 13 bases lay outside the gene matches. The DNA for the CDR3 is TGTGCCTCGTTATCGGACAGGGGTGTCGGCAATCAGCCCCAGCATTTT. Encoded protein: CASLSDRGVGNQPQHF. The entire variable domain, with the rest obtained from reference TRBV19 and TRBJ1-5, is as follows: DGGITQSPKYLFRKEGQNVTLSCEQNLNHDAMYWYRQDPGQGLRLIYYSQIVNDFQKGDIAEGYSVSREKKESFPLTVTSAQKNPTAFYLCASLSDRGVGNQPQHFGDGTRLSIL.

The genes are TRBV6-5 and TRBJ2-7; 7 bases fit TRBD2. V dropped 3 bases and J dropped 0; count of bases not matched to a gene: 5. The CDR3 spans 15 residues. Germline V lookup: CDR1 MNHEY, CDR2 SVGAGI. DNA of the CDR3: TGTGCCAGCAGTTATCGTGGCGGGAGCTCCTACGAGCAGTACTTC. Protein sequence: CASSYRGGSSYEQYF.

The gene calls are TRBV6-5 and TRBJ1-3; 10 bases match TRBD1. Germline V gene sequence: CDR1 MNHEY, CDR2 SVGAGI. CDR3 length: 14 amino acids. V lost 8 bases and J lost 0; bases outside the gene matches: 1. CDR3 region: CASDRGLSGNTIYF. The CDR3 DNA sequence: TGTGCCAGCGACAGGGGGCTCTCTGGAAACACCATATATTTT.

V usage is TRBV18 and J usage is TRBJ1-1; D gene ambiguous. V was clipped by 4 bases and J by 6 bases, with 18 bases between them. CDR3 size: 15 residues. CDR1 KGHSH and CDR2 LQKENI come from the germline V gene. DNA of the CDR3: TGTGCCAGCTCACTCGTTGTCACAGAGCACGCTGAAGCTTTCTTT. This gives the protein CASSLVVTEHAEAFF.

The chain uses TRBV10-1 and TRBJ2-2, with TRBD1 as a possible D gene (5 bases). The germline V gene encodes CDR1 WNHNN and CDR2 SYGVQD (reference sequence). The CDR3 extends over 14 amino acids. The V end lost 5 bases, the J end lost 6 bases, and 13 bases lay between the germline ends. This chain's CDR3 is CASSTRQISGELFF. DNA for the CDR3: TGCGCCAGCAGTACTCGACAGATATCCGGGGAGCTGTTTTTT.